In its sample, the clone carrying this T cell receptor beta chain was seen once. Germline CDR1 and CDR2: LNHNV and YYDKDF (reference sequence). Trimming removed 4 bases from V and 12 bases from J, with 12 bases in between. The CDR3 length is 12 residues. This sample is part of a study of T cells after somatic rescue of genetic block. Some clones are missing from TCRdb's copy, which holds only in-frame ones; the method was immunoSEQ multiplex PCR. The sample contains approximately 14,000 clones, approximately 70% of which appear only once. The chain combines TRBV15 with TRBJ1-4, with D hard to call. The TCR comes from a boy younger than 18. The sample comprised peripheral blood mononuclear cells (PBMCs). The CDR3 nucleotides are TGTGCCACCAGCAATGTACGGGAGGAACTGTTTTTT. As protein: CATSNVREELFF.